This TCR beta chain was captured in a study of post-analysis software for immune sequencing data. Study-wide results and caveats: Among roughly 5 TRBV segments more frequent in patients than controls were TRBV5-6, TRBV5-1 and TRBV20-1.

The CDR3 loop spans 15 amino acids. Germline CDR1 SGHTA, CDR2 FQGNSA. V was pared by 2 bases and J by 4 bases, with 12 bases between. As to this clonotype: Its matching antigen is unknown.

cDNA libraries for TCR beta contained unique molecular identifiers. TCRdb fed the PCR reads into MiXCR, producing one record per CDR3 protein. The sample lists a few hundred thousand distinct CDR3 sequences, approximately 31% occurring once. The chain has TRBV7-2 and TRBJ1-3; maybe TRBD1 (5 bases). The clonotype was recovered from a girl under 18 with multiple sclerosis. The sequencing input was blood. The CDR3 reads CASSLSTGRGNTIYF. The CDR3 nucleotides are TGTGCCAGCAGCTTATCGACGGGGCGAGGAAACACCATATATTTT.